This T cell receptor beta chain is drawn from a study of T cell changes during pregnancy in multiple sclerosis. This clone was recorded once. V was clipped by 1 base and J by 3 bases; unmatched bases: 6. The CDR3 consists of 17 residues. The germline V gene encodes CDR1 KGHSH and CDR2 LQKENI. This table comes from immunoSEQ multiplex PCR, and its TCRdb copy is limited to in-frame clones, with some not included. The sample consists of some 120,000 clones, roughly 95% of them appearing once. The sample was peripheral blood, taken after pregnancy. V usage is TRBV18 and J usage is TRBJ2-7; 13 bases map to TRBD2. The source is a female donor with multiple sclerosis, enrolled in a pregnancy study. DNA for the CDR3: TGTGCCAGCTCACCACTAAGGACTAGCGGGAGCGTCTACGAGCAGTACTTC. Amino acid sequence: CASSPLRTSGSVYEQYF. Full variable domain (outside the CDR3, taken from reference TRBV18 and TRBJ2-7): NAGVMQNPRHLVRRRGQEARLRCSPMKGHSHVYWYRQLPEEGLKFMVYLQKENIIDESGMPKERFSAEFPKEGPSILRIQQVVRGDSAAYFCASSPLRTSGSVYEQYFGPGTRLTVT.